This T cell receptor beta chain was retrieved from a study of cytomegalovirus exposure and HLA in healthy donors. Regarding the study as a whole: It was only CMV serostatus that was available as immune exposure information.

About this clone: The antigen is unknown.

The PCR ran on 60 Vbeta and 13 Jbeta primers. Measured with immunoSEQ multiplex PCR; TCRdb has only the in-frame clones, and not every one. The sample consists of about 78,000 clones, around 60% of them appearing once. Every donor was a healthy person donating bone marrow. The CDR3 is 14 amino acids. Germline V gives CDR1 SGHRS, CDR2 YFSETQ. The V end lost 0 bases, the J end lost 2 bases, and 8 bases lay between the germline ends. This receptor was identified in a man between 25 and 39 years old in good health and CMV-seropositive. The chain links TRBV5-1 to TRBJ2-5; D gene uncertain. Sequencing was performed on PBMCs. CDR3 in DNA: TGCGCCAGCAGCTTGGTCTTACAGCAAGAGACCCAGTACTTC. Protein: CASSLVLQQETQYF. Filled out from reference TRBV5-1 and TRBJ2-5, the complete variable domain reads KAGVTQTPRYLIKTRGQQVTLSCSPISGHRSVSWYQQTPGQGLQFLFEYFSETQRNKGNFPGRFSGRQFSNSRSEMNVSTLELGDSALYLCASSLVLQQETQYFGPGTRLLVL.